This T cell receptor (beta chain) derives from a study of radiotherapy plus CTLA-4 blockade in lung cancer. Some clones are missing from TCRdb's copy, which holds only in-frame ones; the method was immunoSEQ multiplex PCR. The sample shows over 75,000 clones, approximately 83% of them seen only once. Patients with chemo-refractory metastatic non-small-cell lung cancer received focal radiation plus CTLA-4 blockade with ipilimumab. This CDR3 has 13 residues. The J segment lost 11 bases and the V segment lost 4 bases, leaving 9 bases of the junction unmatched. Germline CDR1 is ENHRY and CDR2 is SYGVKD. The TCR was taken from a human donor with non-small cell lung cancer who had stable disease on radiotherapy plus ipilimumab. The chain links TRBV10-3 to TRBJ1-1, with TRBD1 matching over 8 bases. The sample was peripheral blood, taken from a patient treated with radiotherapy plus ipilimumab. This CDR3 reads CAISGTGTQSAFF. For the CDR3, the DNA is TGTGCCATCAGTGGGACAGGGACACAATCGGCTTTCTTT.